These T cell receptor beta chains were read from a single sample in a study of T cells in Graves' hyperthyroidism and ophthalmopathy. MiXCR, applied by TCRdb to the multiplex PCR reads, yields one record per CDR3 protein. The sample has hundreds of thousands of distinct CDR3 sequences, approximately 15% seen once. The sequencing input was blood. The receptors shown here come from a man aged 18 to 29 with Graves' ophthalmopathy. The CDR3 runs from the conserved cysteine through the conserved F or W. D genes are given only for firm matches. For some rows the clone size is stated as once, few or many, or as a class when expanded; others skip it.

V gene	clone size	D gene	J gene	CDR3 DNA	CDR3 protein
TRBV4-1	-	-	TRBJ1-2	TGCGCCAGCAGGCCAGTGGGGGGGCCTTTTAATGGCTACACCTTC	CASRPVGGPFNGYTF
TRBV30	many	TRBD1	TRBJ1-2	TGTGCCTCCATGGACAGGATTAACTATGGCTACACCTTC	CASMDRINYGYTF
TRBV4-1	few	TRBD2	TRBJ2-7	TGCGCCAGCAGCCAAGGGACTAGCGGATTCTACGAGCAGTACTTC	CASSQGTSGFYEQYF
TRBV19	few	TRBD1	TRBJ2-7	TGTGCCAGTAAGGAACAGACAGGGTCAATCGAGCAGTACTTC	CASKEQTGSIEQYF
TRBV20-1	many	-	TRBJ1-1	TGCAGTGCTAGAGATCAGGAAGTGGGCACTGAAGCTTTCTTT	CSARDQEVGTEAFF
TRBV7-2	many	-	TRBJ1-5	TGTGCCAGCAGCCACACAGGGAATGGAAATCAGCCCCAGCATTTT	CASSHTGNGNQPQHF
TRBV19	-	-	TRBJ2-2	TGTGCCAGTAGTATAAGTAGTGGGAACACCGGGGAGCTGTTTTTT	CASSISSGNTGELFF
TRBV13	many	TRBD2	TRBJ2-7	TGTGCCAGCAGCACACGACTAGCGGGAGACTACGAGCAGTACTTC	CASSTRLAGDYEQYF
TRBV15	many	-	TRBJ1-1	TGTGCCACCAGCAGGGGGACACTCATGAACACTGAAGCTTTCTTT	CATSRGTLMNTEAFF
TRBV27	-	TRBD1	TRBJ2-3	TGTGCCAGCAGTTACCGACAGGGTGCAGATACGCAGTATTTT	CASSYRQGADTQYF
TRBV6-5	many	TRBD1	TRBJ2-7	TGTGCCAGCAGTTACACTCAGCCGGGACAGGGGTACGAGCAGTACTTC	CASSYTQPGQGYEQYF
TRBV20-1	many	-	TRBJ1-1	TGCAGTGGAAAAGCTTGGGACGCCACTTCGAACACTGAAGCTTTCTTT	CSGKAWDATSNTEAFF
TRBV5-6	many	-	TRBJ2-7	TGTGCCAGCAGCCCGTGGGCGGGGTACTTATCCTACGAGCAGTACTTC	CASSPWAGYLSYEQYF
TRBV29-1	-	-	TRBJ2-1	TGCAGCGTTGATCGCCAGCTATTGGATGAGCAGTTCTTC	CSVDRQLLDEQFF
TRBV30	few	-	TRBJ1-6	TGTGCCTGGAGGCCCCGGACAGTCATGTATAATTCACCCCTCCACTTT	CAWRPRTVMYNSPLHF
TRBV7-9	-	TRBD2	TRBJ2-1	TGTGCCAACGGGGGGGGGGCTGGGGAGCAGTTCTTC	CANGGGAGEQFF
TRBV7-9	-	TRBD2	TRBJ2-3	TGTGCCAACAGTTTGACCGGGACTAGGGAATACACAGATACGCAGTATTTT	CANSLTGTREYTDTQYF
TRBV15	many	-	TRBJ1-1	TGTGCCACCAGCAGAGAAGGGACACAAGGGGCTTTCTTT	CATSREGTQGAFF
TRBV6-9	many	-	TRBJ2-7	TGTGCCAGCAGTTTTAAACAGGAGGAAGCCTACGAGCAGTACTTC	CASSFKQEEAYEQYF
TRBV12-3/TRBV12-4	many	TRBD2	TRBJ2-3	TGTGCCAGCAGTTTAAGGGCTAGCGGGGTCACAGATACGCAGTATTTT	CASSLRASGVTDTQYF
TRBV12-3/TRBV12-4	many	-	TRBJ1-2	TGTGCCAGCAGGGGGGACGGACTTGGAGCTGGCTACACCTTC	CASRGDGLGAGYTF
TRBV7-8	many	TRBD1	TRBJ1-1	TGTGCCAGCAGCTACAGGGGGCTCACTGAAGCTTTCTTT	CASSYRGLTEAFF
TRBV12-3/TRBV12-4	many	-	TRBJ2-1	TGTGCCAGCAGTTTAGGCTTCGGGGGTTACAATGAGCAGTTCTTC	CASSLGFGGYNEQFF
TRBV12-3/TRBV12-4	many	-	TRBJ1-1	TGTGCCAGCAGTTTGCGATTGAATACAGAAGCTTTCTTT	CASSLRLNTEAFF
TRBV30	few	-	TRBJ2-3	TGTGCCTGGAGTGTATGGCGGGGCCTCGGCACAGATACGCAGTATTTT	CAWSVWRGLGTDTQYF
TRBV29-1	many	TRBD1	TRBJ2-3	TGCAGCGTTGAAGTGGGACAGGGGTCAGATACGCAGTATTTT	CSVEVGQGSDTQYF
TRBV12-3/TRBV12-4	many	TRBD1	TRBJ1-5	TGTGCCAGCAGTTTAGAGGGACAGCCGGATCAGCCCCAGCATTTT	CASSLEGQPDQPQHF
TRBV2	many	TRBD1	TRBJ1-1	TGTGCCAGCAGAATGACAGGGATGAACACTGAAGCTTTCTTT	CASRMTGMNTEAFF
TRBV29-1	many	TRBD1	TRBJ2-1	TGCAGCGTTCCCCGACAGGGGGCAGGTGAGCAGTTCTTC	CSVPRQGAGEQFF
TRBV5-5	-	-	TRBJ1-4	TGTGCCGGCAGCTTGGAGGCTGCAGACGCAACTAATGAAAAACTGCTTTTT	CAGSLEAADATNEKLLF
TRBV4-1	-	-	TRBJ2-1	TGCGCCAGCAGCCAAGCGGGGTCCTACAATGAGCAGTTCTTC	CASSQAGSYNEQFF
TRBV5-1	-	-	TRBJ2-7	TGCGCCAGCAGCCCGGGACCGCCCAACCGACACGAGCAGTACTTC	CASSPGPPNRHEQYF
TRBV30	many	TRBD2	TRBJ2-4	TGTGCCTGGAGTACTAGCGGGATTGGAAACATTCAGTACTTC	CAWSTSGIGNIQYF
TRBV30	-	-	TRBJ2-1	TGTGCCTGGACCCCACACTACTATTCTCGGGGGGACACATACAATGAGCAGTTCTTC	CAWTPHYYSRGDTYNEQFF
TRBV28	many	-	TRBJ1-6	TGTGCCAGCACCCCAGGGCAGGAAACCCTTAGCTCCTATAATTCACCCCTCCACTTT	CASTPGQETLSSYNSPLHF
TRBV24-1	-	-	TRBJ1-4	TGTGCCACCAGTGATTTCGGGGAAAAACTGTTTTTT	CATSDFGEKLFF
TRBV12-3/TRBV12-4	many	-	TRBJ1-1	TGTGCCAGCAGTTTAATGGGTATGACTGAAGCTTTCTTT	CASSLMGMTEAFF
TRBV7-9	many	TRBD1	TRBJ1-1	TGTGCCAGCAGTCAAATAGAGCTCACAGGGGGGATGAACACTGAAGCTTTCTTT	CASSQIELTGGMNTEAFF
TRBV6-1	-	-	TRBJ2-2	TGTGCCAGCAGTGTAACCGGGGCCTGGAACACCGGGGAGCTGTTTTTT	CASSVTGAWNTGELFF
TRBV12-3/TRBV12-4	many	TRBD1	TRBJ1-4	TGTGCCAGCAGTTCCACGGGGGACAGGGAGGCAACTAATGAAAAACTGTTTTTT	CASSSTGDREATNEKLFF
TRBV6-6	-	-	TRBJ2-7	TGTGCCAGCAGTTACTCCCCCTTTTCAGACTACGAGCAGTACTTC	CASSYSPFSDYEQYF
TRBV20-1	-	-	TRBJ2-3	TGCAGTGCTCCTTACGTGCCCAACGATACGCAGTATTTT	CSAPYVPNDTQYF
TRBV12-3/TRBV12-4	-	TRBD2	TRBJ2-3	TGTGCCAGCTCCACCAGCGGGGGGCCAGATACGCAGTATTTT	CASSTSGGPDTQYF
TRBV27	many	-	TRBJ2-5	TGTGCCAGCAGTTCACGCGGGACCCAAGAGACCCAGTACTTC	CASSSRGTQETQYF
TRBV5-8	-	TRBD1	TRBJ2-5	TGTGCCAGCATCTCAGACAGGGCCCAAGAGACCCAGTACTTC	CASISDRAQETQYF
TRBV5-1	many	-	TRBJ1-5	TGCGCCAGCAGCTTGGCTCCCAATCAGCCCCAGCATTTT	CASSLAPNQPQHF
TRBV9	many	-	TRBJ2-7	TGTGCCAGCAGCGTAGACGGGTCCACACTCGAGCAGTACTTC	CASSVDGSTLEQYF
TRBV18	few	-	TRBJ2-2	TGTGCCAGCTCACCAGCTACAGTCACCGGGGAGCTGTTTTTT	CASSPATVTGELFF
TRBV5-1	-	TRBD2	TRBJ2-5	TGCGCCAGCAGCACCATCCCACTAGCGAGATCAGAGACCCAGTACTTC	CASSTIPLARSETQYF
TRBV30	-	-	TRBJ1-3	TGTGCCTGGAGTAATGGTCGGGGAAACACCATATATTTT	CAWSNGRGNTIYF
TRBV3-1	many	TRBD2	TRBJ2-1	TGTGCCAGCAGCCAAGAGGGACTACATGAGCAGTTCTTC	CASSQEGLHEQFF
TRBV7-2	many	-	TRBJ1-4	TGTGCCAGCAGCTTATCAGTAGCAACTAATGAAAAACTGTTTTTT	CASSLSVATNEKLFF
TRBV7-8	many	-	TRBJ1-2	TGTGCCAGCAGCCCAGACAGGTCTGGCGGCTACACCTTC	CASSPDRSGGYTF
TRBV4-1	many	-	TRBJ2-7	TGCGCCAGCAGCCAAGGGGGCGGAAACTACGAGCAGTACTTC	CASSQGGGNYEQYF
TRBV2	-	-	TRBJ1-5	TGTGCCAGCATGAAGTGGGGGAGCAATCAGCCCCAGCATTTT	CASMKWGSNQPQHF